This T cell receptor beta chain was captured by sequencing in a study of blood T cell repertoires in COVID-19. Study-wide background: Some COVID-19 samples were acute and others convalescent; all came from the United States, Italy and Spain. T cells, B-cell-depleted T cells, or PBMCs provided the cDNA or gDNA that served as material.

In germline, CDR1 is SGHRS, CDR2 YFSETQ. V shed 1 base, J shed 1 base, and the junction held 3 bases outside the gene matches. The CDR3 covers 15 residues. Under the authors' procedure: Scientists estimated how many nucleated cells there were by amplifying reference gene primers. The table came from immunoSEQ multiplex PCR; TCRdb's copy has only in-frame clones and leaves some out. The V and J calls and clone size are taken from that table; D and trimming were inferred from the DNA. The sample has tens of thousands of clones, around 67% seen once; the top ten hold around 23%. The chain recombines TRBV5-1 with TRBJ1-1, with 8 nucleotides matching TRBD1. Sequencing input: peripheral blood. The sequence derives from a woman aged 60-75 years in a cohort sampled during active or convalescent COVID-19. The CDR3 region is CASSLWQGANTEAFF. CDR3 sequence (DNA): TGCGCCAGCAGCTTGTGGCAGGGGGCGAACACTGAAGCTTTCTTT.